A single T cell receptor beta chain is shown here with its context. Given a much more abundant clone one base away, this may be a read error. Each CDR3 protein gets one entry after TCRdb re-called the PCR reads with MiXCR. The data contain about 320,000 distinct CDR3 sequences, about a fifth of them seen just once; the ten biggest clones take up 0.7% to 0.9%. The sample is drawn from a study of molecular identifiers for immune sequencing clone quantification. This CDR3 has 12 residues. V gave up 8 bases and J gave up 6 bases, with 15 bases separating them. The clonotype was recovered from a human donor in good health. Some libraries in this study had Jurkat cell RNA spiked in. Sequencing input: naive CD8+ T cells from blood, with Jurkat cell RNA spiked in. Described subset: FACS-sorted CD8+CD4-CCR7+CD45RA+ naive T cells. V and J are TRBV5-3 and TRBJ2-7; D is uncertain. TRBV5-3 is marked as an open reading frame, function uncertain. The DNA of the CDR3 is TGTGCCAGCACCGACGAGACCTGCGAGCAGTACTTC. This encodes CASTDETCEQYF.